The 14 T cell receptor beta chains in this list originate from one sample, sequenced in a study of shared clonotypes between healthy human individuals. Profiling relied on immunoSEQ multiplex PCR, and the TCRdb table lists in-frame clones only, not all of them. The data contain around 2.5 million clones, 93% of them singletons. The source material was naive CD4+ T cells from PBMCs. Noted subset: CD45RA+ positively selected. These receptors were collected from a man aged 18 to 30 in good health. Some clones in this sample may be carry-over from other donors' samples.

The chain links TRBV29-1 to TRBJ2-1; TRBD2 aligns across 13 bases. CDR3 length: 18 amino acids. Germline-derived CDR1 and CDR2 are SQVTM and ANQGSEA. Unmatched junction bases numbered 17, after V lost 5 bases and J lost 7 bases. The CDR3 DNA reads as TGCAGCGTTTGGCCTTTCACCAGGACTAGCGGGAGTCAGAATGAGCAGTTCTTC. This sequence encodes CSVWPFTRTSGSQNEQFF.

The CDR3 spells CASSSLPRGEDTPIDYGYTF. CDR3 nucleotide sequence: TGCGCCAGCAGCTCTCTTCCACGGGGTGAGGACACCCCTATCGACTATGGCTACACCTTC. J is TRBJ1-2 and V is TRBV5-1, with a tentative D call TRBD1 (5 bases). CDR1 is SGHRS, CDR2 YFSETQ, per germline. The CDR3 is made up of 20 amino acids. Between the trimmed V and J ends, which lost 3 bases and 3 bases, there was a span of 30 bases.

The rearrangement uses TRBV7-9 and TRBJ2-5, with 9 nucleotides matching TRBD1. The CDR3 has 17 amino acids. V lost 5 bases, J lost 5 bases, and 15 bases stayed unmatched. Germline assignment: CDR1 SEHNR and CDR2 FQNEAQ (reference sequence). The CDR3 here is CASSPTLRDRAWETQYF. The CDR3 DNA reads TGTGCCAGCAGCCCAACACTCCGGGACAGGGCTTGGGAGACCCAGTACTTC.

The chain carries TRBV4-1 and TRBJ1-2, with 8 positions matching TRBD1. Germline trimming cut 1 base from V and 2 bases from J; bases unmatched to any gene: 3. The germline V gene encodes CDR1 MGHRA and CDR2 YSYEKL. The CDR3 consists of 15 residues. The chain's CDR3 is CASSQGTGQNYGYTF. The CDR3 region has the DNA TGCGCCAGCAGCCAAGGGACAGGGCAGAACTATGGCTACACCTTC.

V gene TRBV25-1 combines with J gene TRBJ2-4; the match to TRBD1 covers 8 bases. With 3 bases clipped from V and 6 bases from J, the junction kept 7 bases outside the gene matches. CDR3 length: 15 amino acids. Germline loops: CDR1 MGHDK, CDR2 SYGVNS. The CDR3 coding sequence is TGTGCCAGCAGTGACCCGGACAGGGTGACAAACATTCAGTACTTC. This codes for CASSDPDRVTNIQYF.

The chain combines TRBV7-3 with TRBJ2-1; D may correspond to TRBD1 or TRBD2 (5 bases each). V was clipped by 3 bases and J by 2 bases, with 11 bases between them. The germline V gene has CDR1 SGHTA and CDR2 FQGTGA. CDR3 length equals 15 residues. The chain's CDR3 is CASSFRDGTYNEQFF. DNA of the CDR3: TGTGCCAGCAGCTTCAGGGACGGAACCTACAATGAGCAGTTCTTC.

The chain has TRBV6-6 and TRBJ2-3; unclear D gene. With 4 bases removed from V and 3 bases from J, the gap between germline ends came to 8 bases. CDR1 is MNHNY, CDR2 SVGAGI, per germline (reference sequence). The CDR3 has 13 residues. The chain's CDR3 is CASSFPGTDTQYF. As DNA, the CDR3 is TGTGCCAGCAGTTTCCCTGGGACAGATACGCAGTATTTT.

The gene calls are TRBV5-1 and TRBJ2-1; D is undetermined. CDR3 length: 13 amino acids. Germline CDR1 and CDR2: SGHRS and YFSETQ. Trimming left V 3 bases short and J 5 bases short, with 9 bases between. CDR3 amino acids: CASSSTIHNEQFF. In nucleotides, the CDR3 is TGCGCCAGCAGCTCGACGATCCACAATGAGCAGTTCTTC.

The chain links TRBV7-9 to TRBJ1-3; 7 positions match TRBD1. The germline CDR1 and CDR2 sequences are SEHNR and FQNEAQ (reference sequence). The CDR3 sequence is 14 residues long. V lost 5 bases, J lost 4 bases, and 5 bases stayed unmatched. CDR3: CASSATGPGNTIYF. Here the CDR3 DNA reads TGTGCCAGCAGCGCGACAGGGCCAGGAAACACCATATATTTT.

The gene calls are TRBV5-5 and TRBJ2-5; 7 positions match TRBD1. The CDR3 extends over 13 amino acids. Germline V lookup: CDR1 SGHKS, CDR2 YYEKEE (reference sequence). Trimming cost V 5 bases and J 3 bases; bases outside gene matches: 4. The CDR3 region has the DNA TGTGCCAGCAGATATGGACAGGAAGAGACCCAGTACTTC. It encodes CASRYGQEETQYF.

CDR3 sequence: CASSSNTDTQYF. Here the CDR3 DNA reads TGTGCCAGCAGTTCTAATACAGATACGCAGTATTTT. The V gene is TRBV27, the J gene TRBJ2-3, with D hard to call. Germline CDR1 reads MNHEY; CDR2 reads SMNVEV (reference sequence). V was clipped by 4 bases and J by 3 bases, with 5 bases between them. CDR3 length: 12 residues.

This chain links TRBV12-5 with TRBJ2-5; 8 bases map to TRBD1. The junction had 10 bases not matched to a gene; V was cut back by 2 bases and J by 5 bases. CDR3 length: 16 residues. Germline V gene sequence: CDR1 LGHNT, CDR2 FRNRAP. The CDR3 DNA reads TGTGCTAGTGGTTTGTCCTCCCGACAGGGGACCGAGACCCAGTACTTC. Translated: CASGLSSRQGTETQYF.

V gene TRBV9 combines with J gene TRBJ2-3; perhaps D is TRBD1 or TRBD2 (6 bases each). The CDR3 spans 15 residues. In germline, CDR1 is SGDLS, CDR2 YYNGEE. Between the trimmed V and J ends, which lost 2 bases and 6 bases, there was a span of 16 bases. This CDR3 reads CASSVSTGGRDTQYF. CDR3 DNA sequence: TGTGCCAGCAGCGTCTCGACAGGTGGGAGGGATACGCAGTATTTT.

This clone has just a few counts. The chain couples TRBV9 to TRBJ1-1, with a possible D match to TRBD1 (6 bases). V dropped 0 bases and J dropped 7 bases, with 10 bases sitting between them. The V gene's germline CDR1 is SGDLS and CDR2 YYNGEE. This CDR3 has 13 amino acids. The CDR3 sequence is CASSVAVQGEAFF. The CDR3 DNA reads as TGTGCCAGCAGCGTAGCTGTACAGGGTGAAGCTTTCTTT. The whole variable domain, remainder taken from reference TRBV9 and TRBJ1-1, is DSGVTQTPKHLITATGQRVTLRCSPRSGDLSVYWYQQSLDQGLQFLIQYYNGEERAKGNILERFSAQQFPDLHSELNLSSLELGDSALYFCASSVAVQGEAFFGQGTRLTVV.